Listed below are T cell receptor delta chains from one sample, sequenced in a study of Vδ1+ human thymocytes. TCRdb re-called the multiplex PCR reads with CATT. The table lists under 85,000 delta-chain clones, 30% to 45% of them singletons, with about 0.26% in the top ten. Sample: Vdelta1+ gamma-delta thymocytes from the thymus. The receptors originated from a boy younger than two who had congenital heart surgery. Each CDR3 is given with its conserved first and last residue. D genes are given only for firm matches. Size values are once, few and many counts, or a class for expanded clones, and some rows have none.

D	V	size	J	CDR3	DNA
-	TRDV1	-	TRDJ1	CALGDSRGPDQLIF	TGTGCTCTTGGGGATTCCCGGGGGCCCGATCAACTCATCTTT
TRDD3	TRDV1	-	TRDJ1	CALGDLLGEYTDKLIF	TGTGCTCTTGGGGATCTCCTGGGGGAGTACACCGATAAACTCATCTTT
TRDD2	TRDV1	few	TRDJ1	CALALPTPWGGTDKLIF	TGTGCTCTTGCCCTTCCTACCCCCTGGGGCGGCACCGATAAACTCATCTTT
TRDD3	TRDV1	few	TRDJ1	CALGEPHPLSYIGDTRTDKLIF	TGTGCTCTTGGGGAACCCCACCCCCTATCCTACATCGGGGATACCCGCACCGATAAACTCATCTTT
-	TRDV2	-	TRDJ1	CACDTPQSTDKLIF	TGTGCCTGTGACACCCCCCAGAGTACCGATAAACTCATCTTT
-	TRDV1	-	TRDJ3	CALGELTLPSGRSSWDTRQMFF	TGTGCTCTTGGGGAACTAACCCTACCCAGTGGGAGAAGCTCCTGGGACACCCGACAGATGTTTTTC
TRDD2	TRDV1	-	TRDJ1	CALGPPVGAFLPIGWTDKLIF	TGTGCTCTTGGCCCCCCAGTGGGGGCCTTCCTACCGATTGGGTGGACCGATAAACTCATCTTT
TRDD3	TRDV1	-	TRDJ1	CALGEKILSLGDTSDKLIF	TGTGCTCTTGGGGAAAAGATACTGTCACTGGGGGATACGAGCGATAAACTCATCTTT
-	TRDV2	-	TRDJ1	CASKYAVDFFTDKLIF	TGTGCCTCCAAATACGCCGTCGATTTTTTCACCGATAAACTCATCTTT
TRDD3	TRDV1	-	TRDJ1	CALGTCTGGYSDKLIF	TGTGCTCTTGGGACTTGTACTGGGGGATACTCCGATAAACTCATCTTT
-	TRDV1	-	TRDJ1	CALGEPTPREHTDKLIF	TGTGCTCTTGGGGAACCTACGCCTCGGGAACACACCGATAAACTCATCTTT
-	TRDV1	few	TRDJ1	CALGIANTDKLIF	TGTGCTCTTGGGATCGCCAACACCGATAAACTCATCTTT
-	TRDV1	few	TRDJ1	CALGDRALFLYTDKLIF	TGTGCTCTTGGGGACCGCGCCCTCTTCCTCTACACCGATAAACTCATCTTT
-	TRDV1	-	TRDJ1	CALGEATRWGSYTDKLIF	TGTGCTCTTGGGGAAGCTACGCGCTGGGGCTCGTACACCGATAAACTCATCTTT
TRDD3	TRDV1	-	TRDJ1	CALGERGPGGRPTMHKLIF	TGTGCTCTTGGGGAACGAGGACCTGGGGGTAGACCCACAATGCATAAACTCATCTTT
-	TRDV1	few	TRDJ1	CALGEPIPAPGTPGLPCFTDKLIF	TGTGCTCTTGGGGAACCGATACCAGCCCCGGGGACTCCTGGGCTTCCTTGTTTCACCGATAAACTCATCTTT
TRDD3	TRDV1	-	TRDJ1	CALGPSQYWGIKPPDKLIF	TGTGCTCTTGGGCCTTCCCAGTACTGGGGGATAAAGCCCCCCGATAAACTCATCTTT
TRDD3	TRDV1	-	TRDJ1	CALGKGPQSYKIFDFGDTLDPDKLIF	TGTGCTCTTGGGAAGGGGCCCCAATCCTACAAAATCTTCGACTTTGGGGATACGCTAGACCCCGATAAACTCATCTTT
TRDD3	TRDV1	few	TRDJ1	CALGEATLGDPRDPDKLIF	TGTGCTCTTGGGGAAGCTACTCTGGGGGATCCGCGGGACCCCGATAAACTCATCTTT
TRDD3	TRDV1	-	TRDJ1	CALGETNLDALGDTLSSDKLIF	TGTGCTCTTGGGGAAACTAACCTAGACGCACTGGGGGATACGCTCAGCAGCGATAAGCTCATCTTT
TRDD3	TRDV1	once	TRDJ1	CALGEPGLGLGDGETDKLIF	TGTGCTCTTGGGGAACCGGGCCTGGGACTGGGGGACGGTGAGACCGATAAACTCATCTTT
-	TRDV1	-	TRDJ1	CALGLARLGAYTDKLIF	TGTGCTCTTGGGTTAGCCCGGCTTGGGGCGTACACCGATAAACTCATCTTT
TRDD2	TRDV1	-	TRDJ1	CALGELTSFLQSVTDKLIF	TGTGCTCTTGGGGAACTAACCTCCTTCCTACAATCGGTCACCGATAAACTCATCTTT
TRDD3	TRDV1	-	TRDJ2	CALGKSGTGGYADTPLTAQLFF	TGTGCTCTTGGGAAATCAGGTACTGGGGGATACGCGGATACTCCCCTGACAGCACAACTCTTCTTT
TRDD3	TRDV1	few	TRDJ1	CALGEPSFRPSGLAGGGFDKLIF	TGTGCTCTTGGGGAACCCTCCTTTAGGCCTTCCGGGTTGGCTGGGGGAGGATTCGATAAACTCATCTTT
TRDD3	TRDV1	-	TRDJ1	CALGERSLTGGYIDKLIF	TGTGCTCTTGGGGAACGGTCCCTAACCGGGGGATACATCGATAAACTCATCTTT
TRDD3	TRDV1	few	TRDJ1	CALGIPTSSGATIGWGIPYTDKLIF	TGTGCTCTTGGAATACCTACTTCTTCTGGGGCCACCATAGGGTGGGGGATCCCGTACACCGATAAACTCATCTTT
TRDD3	TRDV1	-	TRDJ1	CALGELRLGDTRFDKLIF	TGTGCTCTTGGGGAACTCCGACTGGGGGATACGCGATTCGATAAACTCATCTTT
TRDD3	TRDV1	-	TRDJ1	CALGEFTYLWPGGYLEYGWSKLIF	TGTGCTCTTGGGGAATTTACCTACTTGTGGCCTGGGGGATACCTTGAGTACGGGTGGAGTAAACTCATCTTT
-	TRDV1	-	TRDJ1	CALGASYGGPRIFSKLIF	TGTGCTCTTGGGGCATCCTACGGGGGGCCGAGAATCTTCTCAAAACTCATCTTT
TRDD3	TRDV1	few	TRDJ1	CALGNAVRNRGLREASSVLGDRTGKLIF	TGTGCTCTTGGGAACGCCGTTAGGAATCGGGGTTTAAGGGAGGCTTCTTCCGTACTGGGGGATAGAACGGGGAAACTCATCTTT
-	TRDV1	few	TRDJ1	CALGAYVTLYTDKLIF	TGTGCTCTTGGGGCGTACGTTACCTTGTACACCGATAAACTCATCTTT
TRDD3	TRDV1	few	TRDJ1	CALGEPSLPILRRLGDTLPDKLIF	TGTGCTCTTGGGGAACCCTCCCTTCCTATCCTCCGTAGACTGGGGGATACTTTGCCCGATAAACTCATCTTT
TRDD2	TRDV1	-	TRDJ1	CALGIHPSSLPSLTDKLIF	TGTGCTCTTGGGATCCACCCTTCCTCATTGCCCTCTCTAACCGATAAACTCATCTTT
TRDD2	TRDV1	-	TRDJ1	CALERRGLPTSGGPQYTDKLIF	TGTGCTCTCGAACGGAGGGGCCTTCCTACAAGCGGGGGCCCACAGTACACCGATAAACTCATCTTT
TRDD3	TRDV1	few	TRDJ1	CALGVFSYVEYWGSPYTDKLIF	TGTGCTCTTGGGGTATTTTCCTACGTGGAGTACTGGGGGAGCCCTTACACCGATAAACTCATCTTT
-	TRDV1	-	TRDJ1	CALGEPPSFRRGRYVIDKLIF	TGTGCTCTTGGGGAACCCCCATCCTTCCGCAGAGGGAGATACGTGATCGATAAACTCATCTTT
-	TRDV2	-	TRDJ1	CACDTDTGGVYTDKLIF	TGTGCCTGTGACACGGATACTGGCGGGGTTTACACCGATAAACTCATCTTT
TRDD3	TRDV1	-	TRDJ1	CALGERYIRSTGGPSLDKLIF	TGTGCTCTTGGGGAACGGTACATCCGAAGTACTGGGGGTCCCTCCTTGGATAAACTCATCTTT
TRDD3	TRDV1	few	TRDJ1	CALGPGGVPKWGSTGGYKKLIF	TGTGCTCTTGGGCCTGGAGGGGTTCCCAAATGGGGCAGTACTGGGGGATACAAGAAACTCATCTTT
TRDD3	TRDV1	-	TRDJ1	CALGEPSSQAGGFPPNTDKLIF	TGTGCTCTTGGGGAGCCCTCCTCTCAGGCTGGGGGATTTCCCCCGAACACCGATAAACTCATCTTT
-	TRDV1	-	TRDJ1	CALGELVPNTDKLIF	TGTGCTCTTGGGGAACTAGTACCGAACACCGATAAACTCATCTTT
TRDD3	TRDV1	-	TRDJ1	CALGEEFRGYVYTDKLIF	TGTGCTCTTGGGGAAGAGTTCCGGGGATACGTCTACACCGATAAACTCATCTTT
TRDD3	TRDV1	-	TRDJ1	CALGGPHGLPTTYWGSTDKLIF	TGTGCTCTTGGGGGACCCCATGGACTCCCAACTACCTACTGGGGGAGCACCGATAAACTCATCTTT
-	TRDV2	few	TRDJ1	CACDAWGLIIRDKLIF	TGTGCCTGTGACGCGTGGGGCCTTATAATCAGGGATAAACTCATCTTT
TRDD3	TRDV1	-	TRDJ1	CALGELSLTGDTIWGYTDKLIF	TGTGCCCTTGGGGAACTATCCCTTACGGGGGATACCATATGGGGTTACACCGATAAACTCATCTTT
TRDD3	TRDV1	few	TRDJ1	CALGDGAFVLGDKTDKLIF	TGTGCTCTTGGGGACGGGGCCTTCGTACTGGGGGATAAGACCGATAAACTCATCTTT
TRDD3	TRDV1	few	TRDJ1	CALGELVPPGTGGPYTDKLIF	TGTGCTCTTGGGGAACTGGTTCCTCCGGGTACTGGGGGGCCGTACACCGATAAACTCATCTTT
TRDD3	TRDV1	-	TRDJ1	CALGEPSHIRLGEYTDKLIF	TGTGCTCTTGGGGAACCTTCCCACATACGGCTGGGGGAGTACACCGATAAACTCATCTTT
TRDD2	TRDV1	-	TRDJ1	CALGERYRLPTKSGGNTDKLIF	TGTGCTCTTGGGGAAAGGTATCGCCTTCCTACAAAGTCTGGGGGTAACACCGATAAACTCATCTTT
-	TRDV1	-	TRDJ1	CALGDTPMGGRGSKLIF	TGTGCTCTTGGGGATACACCCATGGGGGGCCGTGGGAGTAAACTCATCTTT
-	TRDV1	-	TRDJ1	CALGKRVWGPHTDKLIF	TGTGCTCTTGGGAAACGGGTGTGGGGGCCCCACACCGATAAACTCATCTTT
-	TRDV1	-	TRDJ1	CALALLHRIYHSDKLIF	TGTGCTCTTGCCCTCCTACACCGGATCTACCATTCCGATAAACTCATCTTT
TRDD3	TRDV2	few	TRDJ1	CACDTYWGIQGDTDKLIF	TGTGCCTGCGACACCTACTGGGGGATACAGGGGGACACCGATAAACTCATCTTT
TRDD3	TRDV1	-	TRDJ1	CALGEHRGGGSLYTDKLIF	TGTGCTCTTGGGGAACATAGGGGTGGGGGATCTCTGTACACCGATAAACTCATCTTT